A selection of T cell receptor beta chains follows, all from one sample in a study of regulatory T cells in long-lasting Graves disease. TCRdb re-analysed the multiplex PCR reads in MiXCR, keeping a single row per CDR3 protein. The table lists some 600,000 distinct CDR3 sequences, roughly 15% of them singletons, with 12% in the top ten. These data were also filed under a second study, of T cells in Graves' hyperthyroidism and ophthalmopathy.

This specimen consisted of peripheral blood mononuclear cells (PBMCs), obtained at new diagnosis, from a patient treated with antithyroid drugs. Receptor source: a man younger than 30 with Graves disease. The CDR3 runs from the conserved cysteine through the conserved F or W. A D gene is named only where the DNA matches it firmly. Only part of the rows carry a size: once, few, many, or a class if the clone is expanded.

many,TRBJ2-1,TRBD2,TRBV28,CASTSSGIGGDEQFF,TGTGCCAGCACTAGTAGCGGGATTGGAGGGGATGAGCAGTTCTTC
few,TRBJ2-1,TRBD2,TRBV30,CAWRREGPDEQFF,TGTGCCTGGAGGCGGGAGGGACCCGATGAGCAGTTCTTC
few,TRBJ1-2,TRBD1,TRBV2,CASRSGTGVYYGYTF,TGTGCCAGCAGATCCGGGACAGGAGTTTACTATGGCTACACCTTC
.,TRBJ1-2,TRBD1,TRBV29-1,CSATERQGSYGYTF,TGCAGCGCGACCGAGAGACAGGGTTCTTACGGCTACACCTTC
many,TRBJ2-2,.,TRBV5-1,CASSYQGTGELFF,TGCGCCAGCAGCTACCAGGGCACCGGGGAGCTGTTTTTT
.,TRBJ2-7,.,TRBV10-2,CASSDPGTSYEQYF,TGCGCCAGCAGTGACCCTGGGACCTCCTACGAGCAGTACTTC
many,TRBJ2-2,TRBD1,TRBV2,CASSEDRGFAGELFF,TGTGCCAGCAGCGAAGACAGGGGTTTCGCCGGGGAGCTGTTTTTT
many,TRBJ2-7,.,TRBV5-6,CASSLRLYEQYF,TGTGCCAGCAGTTTACGCCTCTACGAGCAGTACTTC
many,TRBJ2-7,.,TRBV12-3/TRBV12-4,CASRRQFYEQYF,TGTGCCAGCAGGCGACAGTTCTACGAGCAGTACTTC
many,TRBJ2-5,TRBD2,TRBV27,CASSFGLAGVEETQYF,TGTGCCAGCAGTTTTGGTCTAGCGGGAGTAGAAGAGACCCAGTACTTC